The 24 T cell receptor beta chains below were found in one sample sequenced in a study of shared clonotypes between healthy human individuals. Generated by immunoSEQ multiplex PCR, the TCRdb table keeps only in-frame clones and is missing some. This sample yields some 1 million clones, of which roughly 80% are seen a single time; 1.4% belongs to the top ten. What was sequenced was memory CD4+ T cells sorted from blood. Subset of the sample: CD45RA-negative fraction. These TCRs come from a man between 18 and 29 years old in good health.

This clone was detected many times. V and J are TRBV30 and TRBJ1-2, with 8 nucleotides matching TRBD1. The CDR3 extends over 13 amino acids. The V gene's germline CDR1 is GTSNPN and CDR2 SVGIG (reference sequence). The V and J ends lost 5 bases and 5 bases, in that order; junction bases with no gene match: 7. In DNA form, the CDR3 reads TGTGCCTGGGAGGACAGGGAAGGGTATGGCTACACCTTC. Translated, it gives CAWEDREGYGYTF.

This chain joins TRBV6-6 and TRBJ2-2; D is unclear. Germline CDR1 reads MNHNY; CDR2 reads SVGAGI (reference sequence). V lost 7 bases, J lost 1 base, and 7 bases lay in between. The length of the CDR3 is 13 residues. The chain's CDR3 is CASKRENTGELFF. CDR3 DNA: TGTGCCAGCAAGCGAGAGAACACCGGGGAGCTGTTTTTT.

V gene TRBV27 combines with J gene TRBJ2-3, with TRBD2 matching over 10 bases. Unmatched junction bases numbered 4, after V lost 10 bases and J lost 0 bases. The CDR3 has 14 residues. Germline loops: CDR1 MNHEY, CDR2 SMNVEV (reference sequence). CDR3: CATRLAGSTDTQYF. CDR3 in DNA: TGTGCCACCAGACTAGCGGGCAGCACAGATACGCAGTATTTT.

CDR3 sequence reads: CASSRDNTQYF. The CDR3 region has the DNA TGTGCCAGCAGCCGAGACAATACGCAGTATTTT. The genes are TRBV6-1 and TRBJ2-3, with D uncertain. In germline, CDR1 is MNHNS, CDR2 SASEGT. This CDR3 is built from 11 residues. V was shortened by 6 bases and J by 7 bases, with 8 bases between the two germline ends.

A note on this clone: A read error may account for a junction end that differs from germline. The gene calls are TRBV10-3 and TRBJ1-2; 7 bases are shared with TRBD1. The CDR3 has 13 amino acids. Germline CDR1 is ENHRY and CDR2 is SYGVKD. The CDR3 DNA is TGTGCCATCGGTGACAGGGACAACTATGGCTACACCTTC. The encoded protein is CAIGDRDNYGYTF.

V and J are TRBV11-3 and TRBJ2-5, with 8 nucleotides matching TRBD1. Trimming at V came to 5 bases and at J to 5 bases, leaving 4 bases not matched to a gene. The CDR3 is made up of 13 amino acids. Germline V gene data show CDR1 as SGHNT and CDR2 as YENEEA. The chain's CDR3 is CASSNDRGETQYF. The CDR3 bases are TGTGCCAGCAGCAATGACAGGGGCGAGACCCAGTACTTC.

This clone came up a few times. J is TRBJ1-5 and V is TRBV2; D is undetermined. The CDR3 consists of 18 residues. V lost 6 bases, J lost 0 bases, and 21 bases lay in between. Per the germline V gene, CDR1 is SNHLY and CDR2 is FYNNEI. CDR3 nucleotides: TGTGCCAGCAGCGCCCGGGTCAAGGCTTTGTATAGCAATCAGCCCCAGCATTTT. Translating gives CASSARVKALYSNQPQHF. Filled out from reference TRBV2 and TRBJ1-5, the complete variable domain reads EPEVTQTPSHQVTQMGQEVILRCVPISNHLYFYWYRQILGQKVEFLVSFYNNEISEKSEIFDDQFSVERPDGSNFTLKIRSTKLEDSAMYFCASSARVKALYSNQPQHFGDGTRLSIL.

V and J are TRBV27 and TRBJ2-3, with D hard to call. The CDR3 consists of 11 residues. CDR1 is MNHEY and CDR2 is SMNVEV in the germline V gene (reference sequence). V lost 6 bases, J lost 6 bases, and 7 bases lay in between. The CDR3 sequence is CASSSRDTQYF. The DNA of the CDR3 is TGTGCCAGCAGCTCCCGCGATACGCAGTATTTT.

CDR3 in amino acids: CASSSGRDNTGELFF. The CDR3 DNA follows: TGTGCCAGCTCGTCGGGGCGAGACAACACCGGGGAGCTGTTTTTT. The gene calls are TRBV18 and TRBJ2-2; tentatively, D is TRBD1 or TRBD2 (5 bases each). V was shortened by 6 bases and J by 2 bases, with 13 bases between the two germline ends. Germline V gene sequence: CDR1 KGHSH, CDR2 LQKENI. This CDR3 contains 15 residues.

This chain connects TRBV7-2 to TRBJ1-5; D not certain. Trimming removed 1 base from V and 3 bases from J, with 10 bases in between. From germline, CDR1 is SGHTA and CDR2 FQGNSA. The CDR3 is 15 amino acids. The CDR3 loop reads CASSLEGRANQPQHF. CDR3 nucleotides: TGTGCCAGCAGCTTAGAGGGCCGGGCCAATCAGCCCCAGCATTTT.

The chain couples TRBV18 to TRBJ2-1; 9 nucleotides agree with TRBD2. Per germline, CDR1 KGHSH and CDR2 LQKENI. V lost 6 bases and J lost 0; bases outside the gene matches: 12. The CDR3 contains 18 residues. The CDR3 nucleotides are TGTGCCAGCTCGGTGCTAGGTAGCGGGGGAAGCTCCTACAATGAGCAGTTCTTC. The encoded protein is CASSVLGSGGSSYNEQFF.

The V and J genes are TRBV4-3 and TRBJ2-4; D is uncertain. Germline V gene lookup returns CDR1 LGHNA and CDR2 YSLEER. The CDR3 has 18 residues. V was pared by 0 bases and J by 0 bases, with 15 bases between. CDR3 in DNA: TGCGCCAGCAGCCAAGATTTAATCGGCTCTCTAGCCAAAAACATTCAGTACTTC. The encoded protein is CASSQDLIGSLAKNIQYF.

This clone was found a few times. This is likely an artifact of a read error, given a far larger clone one base away. Other DNA variants within this sample encode the same CDR3. The chain combines TRBV30 with TRBJ1-1; D call uncertain. Germline CDR1 reads GTSNPN; CDR2 reads SVGIG (reference sequence). The CDR3 length is 12 residues. Trimming left V 4 bases short and J 0 bases short, with 6 bases between. As DNA, the CDR3 is TGTGCCTGGAAGGTTATGAACACTGAAGCTTTCTTT. It codes for CAWKVMNTEAFF.

To note about this clone: The identical CDR3 is also encoded by other nucleotide sequences in the sample. The chain uses TRBV7-3 and TRBJ2-5, with a weak D call TRBD1 (5 bases). This CDR3 has 13 amino acids. Germline CDR1 reads SGHTA; CDR2 reads FQGTGA. The ends were cut back, 4 bases at V and 2 bases at J, with 8 bases in the middle. The CDR3 coding sequence is TGTGCCAGCAGCTCAGGGCCTCAAGAGACCCAGTACTTC. This gives the protein CASSSGPQETQYF.

This clone was seen more than once but under ten times. The chain employs TRBV9 and TRBJ1-1, with D unclear. Germline CDR1 and CDR2: SGDLS and YYNGEE. V gave up 4 bases and J gave up 0 bases, with 10 bases separating them. This CDR3 is 14 amino acids long. The chain's CDR3 is CASSLGSMNTEAFF. CDR3 sequence (DNA): TGTGCCAGCAGCCTGGGCTCCATGAACACTGAAGCTTTCTTT.

J is TRBJ2-7 and V is TRBV7-2; D may be TRBD2 (5 bases). The CDR3 runs to 13 residues. Deletions cut 2 bases from V and 4 bases from J, with 9 bases between. From germline, CDR1 is SGHTA and CDR2 FQGNSA. The CDR3 loop reads CASSLSSGYEQYF. CDR3 nucleotide sequence: TGTGCCAGCAGCTTAAGCAGCGGTTACGAGCAGTACTTC.

V is TRBV27 and J is TRBJ1-6; no clear D gene. Germline CDR1 and CDR2: MNHEY and SMNVEV (reference sequence). Trimming pared 3 bases from V and 9 bases from J, leaving 15 bases between. The CDR3 length is 15 residues. This CDR3 is CASSFDGMGSSPLHF. The CDR3 region has the DNA TGTGCCAGCAGTTTTGACGGGATGGGAAGTTCACCCCTCCACTTT.

CDR3 protein: CASSLGPPDSNTEAFF. DNA of the CDR3: TGCGCCAGCAGCTTGGGGCCTCCTGACAGTAACACTGAAGCTTTCTTT. V and J are TRBV5-1 and TRBJ1-1; D is possibly TRBD1 (5 bases). The CDR3 spans 16 residues. Germline CDR1 reads SGHRS; CDR2 reads YFSETQ. V was clipped by 0 bases and J by 2 bases, with 14 bases between them.

This clone has just a few counts. The chain employs TRBV6-5 and TRBJ2-5; 11 bases are shared with TRBD2. The CDR3 runs to 16 residues. Per germline, CDR1 MNHEY and CDR2 SVGAGI. V lost 4 bases and J lost 7; bases outside the gene matches: 11. As DNA, the CDR3 is TGTGCCAGCAGTTGGAGTAGCGGGGGGGCCAGCGGGACCCAGTACTTC. This gives the protein CASSWSSGGASGTQYF.

This chain connects TRBV4-3 to TRBJ2-2; D possibly matches TRBD1 or TRBD2 (5 bases each). Deletions cut 4 bases from V and 0 bases from J, with 12 bases between. CDR1 is LGHNA, CDR2 YSLEER, per germline. The CDR3 is 16 residues long. CDR3: CASSRGTASNTGELFF. The CDR3 DNA is TGCGCCAGCAGCCGAGGGACGGCCTCGAACACCGGGGAGCTGTTTTTT.

A note on this clone: This same CDR3 is encoded by further DNA sequences in the sample. The V call is TRBV18, the J call TRBJ1-1; no reliable D call. The CDR3 has 14 amino acids. Germline CDR1 and CDR2: KGHSH and LQKENI. The V end lost 1 base, the J end lost 0 bases, and 6 bases lay between the germline ends. CDR3 amino acids: CASSPQSLNTEAFF. In nucleotides, the CDR3 is TGTGCCAGCTCACCACAGAGCCTGAACACTGAAGCTTTCTTT.

This chain uses TRBV6-1 with TRBJ1-1, with D perhaps matching TRBD1 (5 bases). The ends were cut back, 0 bases at V and 1 base at J, with 30 bases in the middle. The CDR3 runs to 22 residues. Germline-derived CDR1 and CDR2 are MNHNS and SASEGT. The CDR3 sequence is CASSEAGRDSGDPRVWNTEAFF. The CDR3 DNA reads TGTGCCAGCAGTGAAGCGGGGCGGGATTCGGGGGATCCGAGGGTGTGGAACACTGAAGCTTTCTTT.

The V call is TRBV9, the J call TRBJ2-3; D possibly corresponds to TRBD2 (6 bases). Germline values: CDR1 SGDLS, CDR2 YYNGEE. This CDR3 is built from 17 residues. The germline V and J ends were trimmed by 0 bases and 4 bases, with 18 bases remaining between them. The CDR3: CASSVDWGDGQADTQYF. CDR3 DNA sequence: TGTGCCAGCAGCGTAGATTGGGGGGACGGACAAGCAGATACGCAGTATTTT.

This sequence joins TRBV5-1 and TRBJ2-7; tentatively, D is TRBD2 (7 bases). This CDR3 comprises 15 residues. Germline assignment: CDR1 SGHRS and CDR2 YFSETQ. The V end was cut by 2 bases, the J end by 4 bases, with 16 bases between. CDR3: CASSFLGGGSYEQYF. Here the CDR3 DNA reads TGCGCCAGCAGCTTCCTAGGGGGGGGCTCGTACGAGCAGTACTTC.